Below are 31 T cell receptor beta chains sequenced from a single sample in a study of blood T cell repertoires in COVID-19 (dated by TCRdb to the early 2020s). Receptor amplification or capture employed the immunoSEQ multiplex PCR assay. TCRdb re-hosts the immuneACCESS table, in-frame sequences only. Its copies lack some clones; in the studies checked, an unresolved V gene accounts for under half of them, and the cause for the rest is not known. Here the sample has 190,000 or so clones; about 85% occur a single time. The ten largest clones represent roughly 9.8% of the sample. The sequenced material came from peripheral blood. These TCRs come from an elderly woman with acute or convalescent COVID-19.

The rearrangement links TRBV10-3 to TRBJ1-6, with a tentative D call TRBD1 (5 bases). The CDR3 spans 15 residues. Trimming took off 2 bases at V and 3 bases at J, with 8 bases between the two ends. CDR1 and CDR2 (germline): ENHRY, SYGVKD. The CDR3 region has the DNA TGTGCCATCAGTGAGGGGGCTTTCTATAATTCACCCCTCCACTTT. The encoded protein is CAISEGAFYNSPLHF.

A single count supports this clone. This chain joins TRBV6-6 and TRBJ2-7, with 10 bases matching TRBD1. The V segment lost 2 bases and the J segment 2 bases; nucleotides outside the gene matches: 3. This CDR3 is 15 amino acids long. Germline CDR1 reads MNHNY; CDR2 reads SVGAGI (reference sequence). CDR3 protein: CASSYGTGDTYEQYF. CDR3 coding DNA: TGTGCCAGCAGTTACGGGACAGGGGATACCTACGAGCAGTACTTC.

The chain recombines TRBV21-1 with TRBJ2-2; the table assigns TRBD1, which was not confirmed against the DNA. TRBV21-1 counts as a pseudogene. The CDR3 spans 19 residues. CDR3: CASSCLRDRPIGGTGELFF. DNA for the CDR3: TGTGCCAGCAGCTGCCTCCGGGACAGGCCTATAGGAGGGACCGGGGAGCTGTTTTTT.

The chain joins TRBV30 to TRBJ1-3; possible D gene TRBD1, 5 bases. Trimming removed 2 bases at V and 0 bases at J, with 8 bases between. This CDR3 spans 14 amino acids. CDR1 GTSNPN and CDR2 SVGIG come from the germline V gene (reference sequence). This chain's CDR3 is CAWSRRDSGNTIYF. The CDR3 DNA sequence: TGTGCCTGGAGTCGCAGGGACTCTGGAAACACCATATATTTT.

The CDR3 region is CASQDRGRGKLFF. CDR3 nucleotides: TGTGCCAGCCAGGACAGGGGGCGAGGAAAACTGTTTTTT. This chain uses TRBV19 with TRBJ1-4, with 11 bases aligning to TRBD1. With V trimmed by 9 bases and J by 10 bases, 7 bases remained unmatched. The V gene's germline CDR1 is LNHDA and CDR2 SQIVND (reference sequence). This CDR3 is built from 13 residues.

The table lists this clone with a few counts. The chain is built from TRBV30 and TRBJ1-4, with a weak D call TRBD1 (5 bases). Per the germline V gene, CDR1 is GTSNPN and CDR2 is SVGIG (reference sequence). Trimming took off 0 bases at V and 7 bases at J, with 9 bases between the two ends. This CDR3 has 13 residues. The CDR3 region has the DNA TGTGCCTGGAGTGTGGGGACTGGTGAAAAACTGTTTTTT. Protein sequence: CAWSVGTGEKLFF.

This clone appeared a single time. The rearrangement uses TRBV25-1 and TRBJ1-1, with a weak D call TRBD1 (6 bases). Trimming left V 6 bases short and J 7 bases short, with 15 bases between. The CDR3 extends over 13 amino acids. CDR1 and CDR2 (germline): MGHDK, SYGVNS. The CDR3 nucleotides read TGTGCCAGCAGACAGGGAAGAGAAGGTGAAGCTTTCTTT. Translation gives CASRQGREGEAFF.

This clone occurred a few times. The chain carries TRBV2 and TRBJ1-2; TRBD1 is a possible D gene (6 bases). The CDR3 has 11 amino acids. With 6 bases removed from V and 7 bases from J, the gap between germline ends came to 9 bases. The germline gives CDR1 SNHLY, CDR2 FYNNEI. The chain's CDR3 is CASRQGSGYTF. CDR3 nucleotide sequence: TGTGCCAGCAGACAGGGCTCTGGCTACACCTTC.

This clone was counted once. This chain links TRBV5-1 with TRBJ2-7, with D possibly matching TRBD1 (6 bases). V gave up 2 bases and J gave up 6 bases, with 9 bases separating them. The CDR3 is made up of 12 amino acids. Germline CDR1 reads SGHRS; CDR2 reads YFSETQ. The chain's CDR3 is CASSLPGAEQYF. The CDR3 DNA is TGCGCCAGCAGCTTACCAGGGGCCGAGCAGTACTTC.

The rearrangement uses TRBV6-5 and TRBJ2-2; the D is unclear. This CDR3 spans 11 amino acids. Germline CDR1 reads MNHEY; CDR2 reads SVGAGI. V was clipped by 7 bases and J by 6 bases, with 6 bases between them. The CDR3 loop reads CASNNAGELFF. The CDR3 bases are TGTGCCAGCAATAATGCCGGGGAGCTGTTTTTT.

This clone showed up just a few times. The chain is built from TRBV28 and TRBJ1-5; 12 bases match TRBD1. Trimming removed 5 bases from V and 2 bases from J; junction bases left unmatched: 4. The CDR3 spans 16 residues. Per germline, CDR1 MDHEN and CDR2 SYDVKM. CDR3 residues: CASSVGTGGGNQPQHF. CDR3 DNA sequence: TGTGCCAGCAGTGTCGGGACAGGGGGCGGCAATCAGCCCCAGCATTTT. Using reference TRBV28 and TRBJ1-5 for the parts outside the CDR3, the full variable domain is DVKVTQSSRYLVKRTGEKVFLECVQDMDHENMFWYRQDPGLGLRLIYFSYDVKMKEKGDIPEGYSVSREKKERFSLILESASTNQTSMYLCASSVGTGGGNQPQHFGDGTRLSIL.

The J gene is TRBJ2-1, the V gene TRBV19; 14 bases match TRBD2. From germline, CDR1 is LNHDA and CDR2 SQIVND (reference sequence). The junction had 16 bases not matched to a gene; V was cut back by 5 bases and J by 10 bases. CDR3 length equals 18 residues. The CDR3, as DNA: TGTGCCAGTAGTCCGTCTCCAAGGACTAGCGGGAGGTTTGGGGAGCAGTTCTTC. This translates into CASSPSPRTSGRFGEQFF.

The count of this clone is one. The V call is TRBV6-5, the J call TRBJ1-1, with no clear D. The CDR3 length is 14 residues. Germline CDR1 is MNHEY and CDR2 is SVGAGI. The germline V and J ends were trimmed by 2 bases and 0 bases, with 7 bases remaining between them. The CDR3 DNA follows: TGTGCCAGCAGTTACACGGGATTGAACACTGAAGCTTTCTTT. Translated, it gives CASSYTGLNTEAFF.

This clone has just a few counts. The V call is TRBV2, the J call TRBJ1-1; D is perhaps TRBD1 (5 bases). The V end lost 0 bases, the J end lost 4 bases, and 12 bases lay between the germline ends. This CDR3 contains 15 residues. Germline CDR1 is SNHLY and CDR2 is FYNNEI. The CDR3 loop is CASSEALQGITEAFF. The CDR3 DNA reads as TGTGCCAGCAGTGAAGCGCTTCAGGGAATCACTGAAGCTTTCTTT. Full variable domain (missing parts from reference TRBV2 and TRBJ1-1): EPEVTQTPSHQVTQMGQEVILRCVPISNHLYFYWYRQILGQKVEFLVSFYNNEISEKSEIFDDQFSVERPDGSNFTLKIRSTKLEDSAMYFCASSEALQGITEAFFGQGTRLTVV.

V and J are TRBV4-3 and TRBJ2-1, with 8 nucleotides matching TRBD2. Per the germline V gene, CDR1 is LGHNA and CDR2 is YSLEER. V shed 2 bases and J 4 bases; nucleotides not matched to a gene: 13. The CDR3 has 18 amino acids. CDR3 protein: CASSQFAQRGPGYNEQFF. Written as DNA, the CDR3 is TGCGCCAGCAGCCAATTCGCCCAGCGGGGGCCGGGGTACAATGAGCAGTTCTTC.

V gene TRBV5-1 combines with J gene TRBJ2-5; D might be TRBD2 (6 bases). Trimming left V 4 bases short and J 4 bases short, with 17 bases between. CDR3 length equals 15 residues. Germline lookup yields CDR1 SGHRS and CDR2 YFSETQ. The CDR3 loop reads CASSPTGGTPETQYF. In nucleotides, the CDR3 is TGCGCCAGCAGCCCGACCGGGGGAACCCCAGAGACCCAGTACTTC.

Here the CDR3 reads CASSLGTSGYEQYF. CDR3 DNA sequence: TGCGCCAGCAGCCTAGGGACTAGCGGTTACGAGCAGTACTTC. V is TRBV5-1 and J is TRBJ2-7; 11 positions match TRBD2. Germline V CDR1 and CDR2: SGHRS, YFSETQ. CDR3 length: 14 residues. V was pared by 4 bases and J by 4 bases, with 4 bases of the junction left unmatched.

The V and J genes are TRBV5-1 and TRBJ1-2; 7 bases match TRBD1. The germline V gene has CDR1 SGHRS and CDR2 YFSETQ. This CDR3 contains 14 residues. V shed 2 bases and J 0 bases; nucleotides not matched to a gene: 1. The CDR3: CASSFDRANYGYTF. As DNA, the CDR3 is TGCGCCAGCAGCTTCGACAGGGCTAACTATGGCTACACCTTC.

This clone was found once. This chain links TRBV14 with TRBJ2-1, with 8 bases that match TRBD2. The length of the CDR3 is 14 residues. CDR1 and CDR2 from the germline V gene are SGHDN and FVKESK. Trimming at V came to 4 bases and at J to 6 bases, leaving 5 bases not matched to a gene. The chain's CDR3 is CASSPRTSRNEQFF. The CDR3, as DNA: TGTGCCAGCAGCCCCCGGACTAGCCGCAATGAGCAGTTCTTC.

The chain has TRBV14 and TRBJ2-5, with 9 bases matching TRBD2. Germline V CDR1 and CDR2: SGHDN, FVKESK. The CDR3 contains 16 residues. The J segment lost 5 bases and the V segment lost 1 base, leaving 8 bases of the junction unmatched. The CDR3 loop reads CASSQAGAGGRETQYF. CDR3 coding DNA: TGTGCCAGCAGCCAAGCAGGAGCGGGGGGCCGGGAGACCCAGTACTTC.

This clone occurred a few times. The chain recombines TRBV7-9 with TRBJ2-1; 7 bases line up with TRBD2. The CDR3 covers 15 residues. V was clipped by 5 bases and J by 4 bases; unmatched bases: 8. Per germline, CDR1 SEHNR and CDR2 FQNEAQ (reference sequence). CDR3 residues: CASSPRLAEYNEQFF. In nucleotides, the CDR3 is TGTGCCAGCAGCCCGCGCCTAGCGGAGTACAATGAGCAGTTCTTC.

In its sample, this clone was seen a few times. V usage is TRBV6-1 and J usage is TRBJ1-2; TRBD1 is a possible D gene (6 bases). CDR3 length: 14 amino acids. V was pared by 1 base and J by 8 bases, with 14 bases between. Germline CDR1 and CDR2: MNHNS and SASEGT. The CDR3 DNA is TGTGCCAGCAGTGAAGGGTGGGGGCTGCAGGGCTACACCTTC. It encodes CASSEGWGLQGYTF.

The CDR3 region has the DNA TGTGCCAGCCACGGCGGAGGGGCTAATGAAAAACTGTTTTTT. It is translated as CASHGGGANEKLFF. The V and J genes are TRBV6-6 and TRBJ1-4, with a possible D match to TRBD1 (5 bases). With 8 bases removed from V and 3 bases from J, the gap between germline ends came to 13 bases. Per the germline V gene, CDR1 is MNHNY and CDR2 is SVGAGI (reference sequence). This CDR3 region has 14 residues.

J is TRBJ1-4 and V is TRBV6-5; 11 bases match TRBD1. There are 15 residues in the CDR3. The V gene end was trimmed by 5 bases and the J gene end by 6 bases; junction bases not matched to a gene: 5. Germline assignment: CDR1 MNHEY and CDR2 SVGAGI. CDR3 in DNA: TGTGCCAGCAGTCCGAGGACAGGGGGCGATGAAAAACTGTTTTTT. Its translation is CASSPRTGGDEKLFF.

The CDR3: CASSEALPAGTTDTQYF. The CDR3, as DNA: TGTGCCAGCAGTGAAGCGCTGCCAGCGGGGACCACAGATACGCAGTATTTT. The chain combines TRBV6-1 with TRBJ2-3, with 7 bases that match TRBD2. This CDR3 has 17 residues. The germline V gene encodes CDR1 MNHNS and CDR2 SASEGT. The V gene end was trimmed by 0 bases and the J gene end by 2 bases; junction bases not matched to a gene: 8.

The CDR3 spells CASSQTSGLQETQYF. The CDR3 DNA sequence: TGCGCCAGCAGCCAGACTAGCGGGCTTCAAGAGACCCAGTACTTC. V gene TRBV10-2 combines with J gene TRBJ2-5, with 10 bases lining up with TRBD2. The CDR3 contains 15 residues. V lost 6 bases to trimming and J lost 2 bases; unmatched junction nucleotides: 6. The germline gives CDR1 WSHSY, CDR2 SAAADI.

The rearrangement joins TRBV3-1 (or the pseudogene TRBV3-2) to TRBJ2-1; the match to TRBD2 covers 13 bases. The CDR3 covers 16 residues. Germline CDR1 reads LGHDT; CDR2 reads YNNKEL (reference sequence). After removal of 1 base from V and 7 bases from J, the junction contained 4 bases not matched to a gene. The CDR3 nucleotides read TGTGCCAGCAGCCAAGTTCGACTAGCGGGGGGAAATGAGCAGTTCTTC. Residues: CASSQVRLAGGNEQFF.

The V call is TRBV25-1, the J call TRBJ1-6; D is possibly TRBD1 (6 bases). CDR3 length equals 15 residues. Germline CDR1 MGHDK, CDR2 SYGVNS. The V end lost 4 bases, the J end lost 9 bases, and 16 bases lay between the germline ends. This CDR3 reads CASSGAQGLASPLHF. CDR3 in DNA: TGTGCCAGCAGTGGAGCACAGGGTTTGGCTTCACCCCTCCACTTT.

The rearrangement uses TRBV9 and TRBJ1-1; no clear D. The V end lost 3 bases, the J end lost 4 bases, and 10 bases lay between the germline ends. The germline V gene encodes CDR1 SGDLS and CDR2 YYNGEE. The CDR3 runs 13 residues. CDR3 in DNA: TGTGCCAGCAGCGCCAGTCTCGTCACTGAAGCTTTCTTT. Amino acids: CASSASLVTEAFF. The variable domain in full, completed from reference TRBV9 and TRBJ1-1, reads DSGVTQTPKHLITATGQRVTLRCSPRSGDLSVYWYQQSLDQGLQFLIQYYNGEERAKGNILERFSAQQFPDLHSELNLSSLELGDSALYFCASSASLVTEAFFGQGTRLTVV.

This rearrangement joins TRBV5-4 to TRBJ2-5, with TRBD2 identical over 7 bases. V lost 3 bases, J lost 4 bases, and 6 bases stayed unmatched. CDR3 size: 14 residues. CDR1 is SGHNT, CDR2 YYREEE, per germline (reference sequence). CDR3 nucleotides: TGTGCCAGCAGCTCCCGGGTAGCGGGAGAGACCCAGTACTTC. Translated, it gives CASSSRVAGETQYF.

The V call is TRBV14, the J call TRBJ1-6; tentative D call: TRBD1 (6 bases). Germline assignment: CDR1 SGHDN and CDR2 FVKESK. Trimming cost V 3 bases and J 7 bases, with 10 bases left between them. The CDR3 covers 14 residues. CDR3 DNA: TGTGCCAGCAGCCATAGGGACACAAATTCACCCCTCCACTTT. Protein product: CASSHRDTNSPLHF.